The clone carrying this T cell receptor (beta chain) was recorded a few times. The data originate from a study of CD8 T cells in ankylosing spondylitis. TCRdb passed the 5' RACE reads through MiXCR, listing each CDR3 protein once. The sample records 200,000 to 300,000 distinct CDR3 sequences, roughly 32% being singletons. The sample taken for sequencing was blood, either unsorted or a sorted T cell fraction (not recorded which). The TCR was taken from a male donor with ankylosing spondylitis or in good health (not recorded which).

CDR3 coding DNA: TGCAGTGCTCCGGGGCCAACTGAGCAGTTCTTC. Its protein is CSAPGPTEQFF. The V and J genes are TRBV20-1 and TRBJ2-1; D may correspond to TRBD1 or TRBD2 (5 bases each). The CDR3 has 11 residues. CDR1 and CDR2 (germline): DFQATT, SNEGSKA (reference sequence). V was cut by 5 bases and J by 9 bases, with 11 bases left in between.